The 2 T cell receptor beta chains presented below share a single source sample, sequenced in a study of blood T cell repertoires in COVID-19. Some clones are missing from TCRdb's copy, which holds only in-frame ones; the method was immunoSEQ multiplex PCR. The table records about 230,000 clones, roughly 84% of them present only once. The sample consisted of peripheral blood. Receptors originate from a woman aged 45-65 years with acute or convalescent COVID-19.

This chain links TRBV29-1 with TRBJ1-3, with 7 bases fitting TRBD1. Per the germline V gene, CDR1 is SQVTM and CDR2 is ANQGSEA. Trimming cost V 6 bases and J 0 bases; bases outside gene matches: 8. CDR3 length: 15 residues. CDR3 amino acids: CSVQGGFYSGNTIYF. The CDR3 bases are TGCAGCGTCCAAGGGGGCTTCTACTCTGGAAACACCATATATTTT.

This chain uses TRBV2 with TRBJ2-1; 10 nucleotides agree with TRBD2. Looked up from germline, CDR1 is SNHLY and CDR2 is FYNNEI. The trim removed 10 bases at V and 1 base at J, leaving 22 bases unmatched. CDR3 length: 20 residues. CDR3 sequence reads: CAIPAGGRQMGLASYNEQFF. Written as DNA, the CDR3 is TGTGCCATCCCGGCAGGGGGGAGACAGATGGGACTAGCGTCCTACAATGAGCAGTTCTTC.